The 20 T cell receptor beta chains in this list originate from one sample, sequenced in a study of blood T cell repertoires in COVID-19. TCRdb's copy holds only in-frame clones and misses some; the assay was immunoSEQ multiplex PCR. The data hold around 300,000 clones, with 90% observed a single time. The sequencing sample was made of PBMCs or T cells enriched from blood (not recorded which). Receptors originate from a young woman with acute COVID-19.

As DNA, the CDR3 is TGTGCCAGCAGTTTGGGACAGGGGAGGTCACCCCTCCACTTT. This encodes CASSLGQGRSPLHF. The chain joins TRBV28 to TRBJ1-6; 10 positions match TRBD1. The CDR3 spans 14 residues. V shed 3 bases and J 10 bases; nucleotides not matched to a gene: 3. In germline, CDR1 is MDHEN, CDR2 SYDVKM.

This rearrangement joins TRBV14 to TRBJ2-7; tentative D call: TRBD1 (6 bases). The CDR3 covers 16 residues. V dropped 1 base and J dropped 3 bases, with 16 bases sitting between them. The germline CDR1 and CDR2 sequences are SGHDN and FVKESK. CDR3 sequence reads: CASSQGGTGLYYEQYF. In DNA form, the CDR3 reads TGTGCCAGCAGCCAAGGGGGCACAGGGCTATACTACGAGCAGTACTTC.

This clone occurred once. The chain recombines TRBV27 with TRBJ2-2; 7 bases align to TRBD2. CDR3 length: 16 amino acids. Trimming took 3 bases from V and 5 from J; bases not matched to a gene: 9. Germline V gene sequence: CDR1 MNHEY, CDR2 SMNVEV (reference sequence). The CDR3 reads CASSFGGLLNTGELFF. CDR3 sequence (DNA): TGTGCCAGCAGTTTTGGGGGACTACTTAATACCGGGGAGCTGTTTTTT.

The chain couples TRBV30 to TRBJ2-1; 7 bases are shared with TRBD1. Germline V gives CDR1 GTSNPN, CDR2 SVGIG (reference sequence). V was pared by 5 bases and J by 1 base, with 8 bases of the junction left unmatched. The CDR3 is made up of 15 amino acids. CDR3 protein: CAWLRTGFSYNEQFF. The CDR3, as DNA: TGTGCCTGGCTGAGGACAGGTTTTTCCTACAATGAGCAGTTCTTC.

CDR3 nucleotide sequence: TGTGCCAGCAGTTTAGAAGCAGGGCACTCCTACGAGCAGTACTTC. Translating gives CASSLEAGHSYEQYF. The chain combines TRBV27 with TRBJ2-7; D perhaps matches TRBD1 (5 bases). Trimming left V 2 bases short and J 0 bases short, with 11 bases between. The CDR3 contains 15 residues. Germline V gene data show CDR1 as MNHEY and CDR2 as SMNVEV (reference sequence).

This clone has a handful of counts. V and J are TRBV19 and TRBJ1-1; 11 positions match TRBD1. After removal of 5 bases from V and 3 bases from J, the junction contained 5 bases not matched to a gene. The length of the CDR3 is 15 residues. The germline CDR1 and CDR2 sequences are LNHDA and SQIVND (reference sequence). This chain's CDR3 is CASSPRGQGDTEAFF. In DNA form, the CDR3 reads TGTGCCAGTAGTCCCCGGGGACAGGGGGACACTGAAGCTTTCTTT.

This chain connects TRBV28 to TRBJ2-1; no clear D. V was cut by 8 bases and J by 0 bases, with 11 bases left in between. Looked up from germline, CDR1 is MDHEN and CDR2 is SYDVKM. The CDR3 sequence is 14 residues long. This CDR3 is CASRDSGSYNEQFF. In DNA form, the CDR3 reads TGTGCCAGCCGAGACTCTGGCTCCTACAATGAGCAGTTCTTC.

The rearrangement joins TRBV7-9 to TRBJ2-3, with D hard to call. Germline V gene sequence: CDR1 SEHNR, CDR2 FQNEAQ (reference sequence). The length of the CDR3 is 15 residues. V gave up 6 bases and J gave up 0 bases, with 13 bases separating them. Written as DNA, the CDR3 is TGTGCCAGCAGTAAGTCTCAGGCCAGCACAGATACGCAGTATTTT. The encoded protein is CASSKSQASTDTQYF.

This clone was observed a single time. The V gene is TRBV6-5, the J gene TRBJ2-7; 13 nucleotides line up with TRBD2. CDR1 and CDR2 (germline): MNHEY, SVGAGI. V lost 6 bases and J lost 4; bases outside the gene matches: 6. The length of the CDR3 is 15 residues. CDR3 loop: CASRRGLAGLYEQYF. The CDR3 DNA is TGTGCCAGCAGGAGGGGACTAGCGGGACTATACGAGCAGTACTTC.

V is TRBV5-1 and J is TRBJ2-1; possibly TRBD1 for D (5 bases). The length of the CDR3 is 13 residues. Germline CDR1 and CDR2: SGHRS and YFSETQ. Trimming cost V 0 bases and J 5 bases, with 6 bases left between them. The CDR3: CASSLGRDNEQFF. The CDR3 DNA reads as TGCGCCAGCAGCTTGGGCAGGGACAATGAGCAGTTCTTC. The full variable domain, in which reference TRBV5-1 and TRBJ2-1 provide the parts outside the CDR3, is KAGVTQTPRYLIKTRGQQVTLSCSPISGHRSVSWYQQTPGQGLQFLFEYFSETQRNKGNFPGRFSGRQFSNSRSEMNVSTLELGDSALYLCASSLGRDNEQFFGPGTRLTVL.

This chain connects TRBV6-4 to TRBJ2-1, with 7 bases aligning to TRBD1. The V gene end was trimmed by 8 bases and the J gene end by 5 bases; junction bases not matched to a gene: 6. This CDR3 spans 13 amino acids. CDR1 and CDR2 from the germline V gene are MRHNA and SNTAGT. CDR3 sequence (DNA): TGTGCCAGCCTCCGGGACAGAAACAATGAGCAGTTCTTC. Its translation: CASLRDRNNEQFF.

The CDR3 is CASSVDPRQGNYGYTF. The CDR3 DNA reads as TGTGCCAGCAGCGTGGACCCACGACAGGGGAACTATGGCTACACCTTC. The chain joins TRBV9 to TRBJ1-2; 8 bases agree with TRBD1. Germline V gene sequence: CDR1 SGDLS, CDR2 YYNGEE. V lost 2 bases and J lost 2; bases outside the gene matches: 8. This CDR3 comprises 16 residues.

This chain connects TRBV11-1 to TRBJ2-1, with D possibly being TRBD2 (6 bases). CDR1 and CDR2 from the germline V gene are SGHAT and FQDESV (reference sequence). The CDR3 has 15 residues. The ends were cut back, 5 bases at V and 2 bases at J, with 13 bases in the middle. In DNA, the CDR3 is TGTGCCAGCAGCCCGCAGGGACTTACCTACAATGAGCAGTTCTTC. Protein product: CASSPQGLTYNEQFF.

The table lists this clone with a count of one. The chain combines TRBV6-5 with TRBJ1-5; unclear D gene. Looked up from germline, CDR1 is MNHEY and CDR2 is SVGAGI. Trimming shortened V by 6 bases and J by 3 bases, and 9 bases separated the two germline ends. The CDR3 is 13 amino acids. This CDR3 is CASRRQINQPQHF. The CDR3 nucleotides are TGTGCCAGCAGGAGGCAGATCAATCAGCCCCAGCATTTT.

The chain has TRBV11-3 and TRBJ2-1; tentatively, D is TRBD1 (7 bases). The CDR3 runs to 16 residues. The germline gives CDR1 SGHNT, CDR2 YENEEA. The ends were cut back, 7 bases at V and 3 bases at J, with 19 bases in the middle. CDR3 loop: CASTQGGRRDYNEQFF. In nucleotides, the CDR3 is TGTGCCAGCACCCAGGGGGGCAGAAGAGACTACAATGAGCAGTTCTTC.

This chain connects TRBV18 to TRBJ1-1; D remains ambiguous. The V end was cut by 3 bases, the J end by 1 base, with 12 bases between. The germline V gene encodes CDR1 KGHSH and CDR2 LQKENI. The CDR3 is made up of 15 amino acids. For the CDR3, the DNA is TGTGCCAGCTCACCCTCAAGGAGGAAGAACACTGAAGCTTTCTTT. Amino acid sequence: CASSPSRRKNTEAFF.

This clone showed up just once. The J gene is TRBJ2-7, the V gene TRBV6-1, with TRBD2 matching over 12 bases. The CDR3 consists of 14 residues. Germline V CDR1 and CDR2: MNHNS, SASEGT. The junction had 2 bases not matched to a gene; V was cut back by 2 bases and J by 6 bases. CDR3 sequence: CASSELAGGSEQYF. The DNA for the CDR3 is TGTGCCAGCAGTGAACTAGCGGGAGGGTCCGAGCAGTACTTC.

The chain joins TRBV10-3 to TRBJ1-6; D is unclear. Trimming removed 4 bases at V and 6 bases at J, with 7 bases between. From germline, CDR1 is ENHRY and CDR2 SYGVKD. This CDR3 comprises 13 residues. The CDR3 DNA is TGTGCCATCAGTGGGGTAGCTAATTCACCCCTCCACTTT. Its protein is CAISGVANSPLHF.

The chain couples TRBV3-1 (or the pseudogene TRBV3-2) to TRBJ2-1; 10 positions agree with TRBD2. Germline lookup yields CDR1 LGHDT and CDR2 YNNKEL (reference sequence). Trimming removed 2 bases from V and 1 base from J; junction bases left unmatched: 2. The CDR3 is made up of 16 amino acids. CDR3 region: CASSQLAGVSYNEQFF. The CDR3, as DNA: TGTGCCAGCAGCCAACTAGCGGGAGTTTCCTACAATGAGCAGTTCTTC.

This chain connects TRBV7-2 to TRBJ1-2; no clear D gene. Germline loops: CDR1 SGHTA, CDR2 FQGNSA. This CDR3 has 13 amino acids. The ends were cut back, 1 base at V and 5 bases at J, with 8 bases in the middle. The CDR3 DNA reads TGTGCCAGCAGCTTAGTCGGCGGGTATGGCTACACCTTC. The encoded protein is CASSLVGGYGYTF.